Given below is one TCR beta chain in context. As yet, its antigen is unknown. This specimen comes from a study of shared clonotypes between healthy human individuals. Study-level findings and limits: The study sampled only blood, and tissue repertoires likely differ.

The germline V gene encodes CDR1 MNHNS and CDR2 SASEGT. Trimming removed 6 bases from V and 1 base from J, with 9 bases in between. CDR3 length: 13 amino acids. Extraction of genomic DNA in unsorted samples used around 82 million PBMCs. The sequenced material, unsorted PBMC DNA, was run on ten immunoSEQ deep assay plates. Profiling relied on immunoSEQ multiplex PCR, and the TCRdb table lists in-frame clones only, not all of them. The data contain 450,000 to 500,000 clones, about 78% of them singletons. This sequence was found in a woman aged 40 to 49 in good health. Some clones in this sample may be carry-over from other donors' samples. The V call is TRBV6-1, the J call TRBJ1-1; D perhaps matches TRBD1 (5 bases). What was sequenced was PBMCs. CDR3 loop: CASRRDPNTEAFF. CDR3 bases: TGTGCCAGCAGACGGGACCCGAACACTGAAGCTTTCTTT.